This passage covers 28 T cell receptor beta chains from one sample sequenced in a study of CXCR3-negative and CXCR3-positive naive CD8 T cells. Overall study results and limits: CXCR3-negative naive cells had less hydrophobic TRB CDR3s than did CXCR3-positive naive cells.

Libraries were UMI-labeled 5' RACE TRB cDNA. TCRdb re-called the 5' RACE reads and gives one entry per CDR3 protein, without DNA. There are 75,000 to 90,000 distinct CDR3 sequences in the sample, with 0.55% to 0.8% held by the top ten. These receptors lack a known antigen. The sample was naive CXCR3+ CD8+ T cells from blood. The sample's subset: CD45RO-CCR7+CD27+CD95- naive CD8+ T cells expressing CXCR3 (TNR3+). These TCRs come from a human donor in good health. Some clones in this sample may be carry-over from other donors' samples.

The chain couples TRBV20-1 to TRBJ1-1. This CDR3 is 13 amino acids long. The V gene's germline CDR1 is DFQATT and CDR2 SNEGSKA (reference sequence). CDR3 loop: CSALGKQNTEAFF.

The CDR3 region is CSVESSGHPSTDTQYF. J is TRBJ2-3 and V is TRBV29-1; without DNA, the TCRdb call of TRBD1 cannot be checked. The CDR3 contains 16 residues. The V gene's germline CDR1 is SQVTM and CDR2 ANQGSEA.

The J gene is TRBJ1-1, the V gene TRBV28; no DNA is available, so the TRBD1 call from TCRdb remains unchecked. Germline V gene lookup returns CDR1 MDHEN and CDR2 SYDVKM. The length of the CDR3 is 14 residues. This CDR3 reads CASSHSRGLLEAFF.

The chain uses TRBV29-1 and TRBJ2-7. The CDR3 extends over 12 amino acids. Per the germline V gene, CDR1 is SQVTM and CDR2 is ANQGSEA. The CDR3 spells CSVRRSSYEQYF.

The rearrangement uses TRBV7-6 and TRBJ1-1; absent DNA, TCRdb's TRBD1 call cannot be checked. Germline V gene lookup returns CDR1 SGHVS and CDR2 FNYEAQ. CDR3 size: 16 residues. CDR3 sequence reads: CASSIGDRGRDTEAFF.

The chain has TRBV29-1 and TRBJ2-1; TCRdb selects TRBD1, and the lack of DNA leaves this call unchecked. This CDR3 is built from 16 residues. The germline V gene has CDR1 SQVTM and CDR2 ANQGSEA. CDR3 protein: CSVEGGQPFSYNEQFF.

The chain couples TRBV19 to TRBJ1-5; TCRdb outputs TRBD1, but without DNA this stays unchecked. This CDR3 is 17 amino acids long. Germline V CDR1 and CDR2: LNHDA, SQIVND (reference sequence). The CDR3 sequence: CASSDRDGSRSNQPQHF.

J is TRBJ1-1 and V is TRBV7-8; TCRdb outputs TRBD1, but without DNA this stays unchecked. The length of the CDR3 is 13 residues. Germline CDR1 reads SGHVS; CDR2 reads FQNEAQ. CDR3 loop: CASSLGGDTEAFF.

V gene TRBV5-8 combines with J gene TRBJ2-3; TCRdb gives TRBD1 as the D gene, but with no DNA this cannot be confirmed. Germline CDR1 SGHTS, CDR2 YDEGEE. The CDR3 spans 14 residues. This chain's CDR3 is CASSTGENTDTQYF.

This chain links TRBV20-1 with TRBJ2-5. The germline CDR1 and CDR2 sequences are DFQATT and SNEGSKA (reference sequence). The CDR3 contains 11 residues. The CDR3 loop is CSAGTQETQYF.

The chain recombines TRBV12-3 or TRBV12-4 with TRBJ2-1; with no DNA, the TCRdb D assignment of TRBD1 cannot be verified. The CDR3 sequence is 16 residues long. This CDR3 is CASSSTGSRDYNEQFF.

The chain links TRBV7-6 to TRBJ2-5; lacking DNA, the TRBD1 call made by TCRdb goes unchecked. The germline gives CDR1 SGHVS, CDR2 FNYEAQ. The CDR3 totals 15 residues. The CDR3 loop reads CASSLVRGNGETQYF.

CDR3: CASSSGTLNTGELFF. The chain combines TRBV13 with TRBJ2-2; as DNA is missing, the TRBD2 call by TCRdb cannot be tested. Germline V CDR1 and CDR2: PRHDT, FYEKMQ (reference sequence). The CDR3 spans 15 residues.

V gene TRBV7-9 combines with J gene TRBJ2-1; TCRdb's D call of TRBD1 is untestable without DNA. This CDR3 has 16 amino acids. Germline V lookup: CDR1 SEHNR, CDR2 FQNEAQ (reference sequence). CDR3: CASSDQGGPFYNEQFF.

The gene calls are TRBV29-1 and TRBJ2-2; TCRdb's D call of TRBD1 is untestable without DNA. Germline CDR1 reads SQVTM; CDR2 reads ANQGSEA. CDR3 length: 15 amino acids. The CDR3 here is CSVLTGDANTGELFF.

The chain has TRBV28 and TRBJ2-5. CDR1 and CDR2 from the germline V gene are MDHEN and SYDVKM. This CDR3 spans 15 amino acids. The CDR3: CASSLESQREETQYF. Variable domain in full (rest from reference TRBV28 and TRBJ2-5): DVKVTQSSRYLVKRTGEKVFLECVQDMDHENMFWYRQDPGLGLRLIYFSYDVKMKEKGDIPEGYSVSREKKERFSLILESASTNQTSMYLCASSLESQREETQYFGPGTRLLVL.

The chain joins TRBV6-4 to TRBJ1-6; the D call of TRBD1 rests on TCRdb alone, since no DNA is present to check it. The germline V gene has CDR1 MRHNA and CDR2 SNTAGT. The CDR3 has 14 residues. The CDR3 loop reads CASSETGGDSPLHF.

CDR3 sequence reads: CSVEGPAGEDFRENVYNEQFF. The J gene is TRBJ2-1, the V gene TRBV29-1; with no DNA, the TCRdb D assignment of TRBD2 cannot be verified. Germline V gene data show CDR1 as SQVTM and CDR2 as ANQGSEA. This CDR3 spans 21 amino acids.

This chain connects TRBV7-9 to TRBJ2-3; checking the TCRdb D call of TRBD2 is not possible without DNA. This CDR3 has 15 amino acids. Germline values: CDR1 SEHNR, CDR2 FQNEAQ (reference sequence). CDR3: CASSLAGAGPDTQYF.

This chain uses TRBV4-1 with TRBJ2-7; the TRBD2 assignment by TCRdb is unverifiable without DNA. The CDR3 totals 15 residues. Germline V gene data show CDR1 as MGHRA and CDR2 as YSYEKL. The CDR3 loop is CASSLLAAISYEQYF.

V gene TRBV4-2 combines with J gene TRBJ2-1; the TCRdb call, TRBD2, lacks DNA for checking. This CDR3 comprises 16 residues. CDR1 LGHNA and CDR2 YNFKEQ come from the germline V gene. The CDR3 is CASSQEGGGGFRGQFF.

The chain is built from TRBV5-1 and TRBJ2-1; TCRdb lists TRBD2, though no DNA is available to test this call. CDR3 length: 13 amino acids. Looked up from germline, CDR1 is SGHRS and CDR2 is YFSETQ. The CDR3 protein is CASSPGLVLEQFF.

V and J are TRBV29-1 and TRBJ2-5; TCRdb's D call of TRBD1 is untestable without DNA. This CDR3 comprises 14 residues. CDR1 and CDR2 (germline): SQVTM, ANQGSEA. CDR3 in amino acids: CSVERIGTLGTQYF.

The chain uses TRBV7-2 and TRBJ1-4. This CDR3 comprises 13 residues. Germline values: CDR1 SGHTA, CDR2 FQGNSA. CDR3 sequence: CASSLARGEKLFF.

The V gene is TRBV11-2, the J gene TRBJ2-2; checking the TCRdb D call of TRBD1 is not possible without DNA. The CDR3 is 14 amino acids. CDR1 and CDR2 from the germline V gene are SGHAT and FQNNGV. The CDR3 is CASSFQGGTGELFF.

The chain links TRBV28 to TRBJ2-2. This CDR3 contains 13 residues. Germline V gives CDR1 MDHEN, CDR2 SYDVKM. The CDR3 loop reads CASSFQNTGELFF.

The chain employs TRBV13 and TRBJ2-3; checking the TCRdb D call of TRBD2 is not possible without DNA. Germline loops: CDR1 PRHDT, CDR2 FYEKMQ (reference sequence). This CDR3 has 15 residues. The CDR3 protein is CASSFGNGPADTQYF.

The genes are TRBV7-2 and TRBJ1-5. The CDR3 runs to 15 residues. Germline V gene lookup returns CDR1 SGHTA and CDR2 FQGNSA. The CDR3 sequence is CASSLTGRGNQPQHF.